Shown below are 27 T cell receptor beta chains from a single sample sequenced in a study of shared clonotypes between healthy human individuals. The protocol was immunoSEQ multiplex PCR, while the TCRdb copy is restricted to in-frame clones and leaves out a portion. The sample includes 1.5 million to 2.5 million clones, approximately 95% of them seen just once. Terminally differentiated effector memory CD45RA+ cells were left out of the naive CD8 fraction, which was CD45RO-negative and positively selected for CCR7. Sequencing was carried out using naive CD8+ T cells sorted from blood. Receptors were obtained from a young man in good health.

This chain links TRBV12-5 with TRBJ2-3, with D hard to call. The CDR3 runs to 12 residues. V lost 6 bases and J 4 bases, leaving 8 bases between the germline ends. Germline-derived CDR1 and CDR2 are LGHNT and FRNRAP. Here the CDR3 DNA reads TGTGCTAGTGGCCTCAGCCCAGATACGCAGTATTTT. Its protein product is CASGLSPDTQYF.

On this clone itself: Other DNA sequences from this sample encode an identical CDR3 as well. The gene calls are TRBV14 and TRBJ2-1; 7 bases fit TRBD1. This CDR3 is built from 15 residues. Unmatched junction bases numbered 0, after V lost 1 base and J lost 0 bases. Germline values: CDR1 SGHDN, CDR2 FVKESK. CDR3 DNA sequence: TGTGCCAGCAGCCAAGGGACAGGCTCCTACAATGAGCAGTTCTTC. Translated, it gives CASSQGTGSYNEQFF.

This chain joins TRBV7-9 and TRBJ2-1, with D hard to call. Germline CDR1 SEHNR, CDR2 FQNEAQ (reference sequence). The CDR3 is made up of 13 amino acids. Trimming stripped 7 bases from V and 0 bases from J, with 7 bases between. CDR3 protein: CASTFSSYNEQFF. The CDR3 DNA follows: TGTGCCAGCACTTTTAGCTCCTACAATGAGCAGTTCTTC.

In DNA form, the CDR3 reads TGTGCCAGCAGCCCAGGGGTTGCAAACACTGAAGCTTTCTTT. Its protein is CASSPGVANTEAFF. The chain carries TRBV7-6 and TRBJ1-1; possible D gene TRBD1, 6 bases. Per germline, CDR1 SGHVS and CDR2 FNYEAQ. V was cut by 5 bases and J by 2 bases, with 12 bases left in between. The CDR3 is 14 residues long.

This chain links TRBV6-5 with TRBJ2-3, with TRBD2 identical over 12 bases. The CDR3 totals 15 residues. Germline CDR1 and CDR2: MNHEY and SVGAGI. V shed 6 bases, J shed 4 bases, and the junction held 5 bases outside the gene matches. CDR3 nucleotide sequence: TGTGCCAGCAGCCGACTAGCGGGAGAGGCAGATACGCAGTATTTT. Translation: CASSRLAGEADTQYF.

The chain has TRBV7-8 and TRBJ2-5, with TRBD2 matching 11 bases. V shed 5 bases and J 1 base; nucleotides not matched to a gene: 12. The CDR3 totals 18 residues. Looked up from germline, CDR1 is SGHVS and CDR2 is FQNEAQ. The CDR3 is CASSHLAGGPHIQETQYF. DNA for the CDR3: TGTGCCAGCAGCCATCTAGCGGGGGGCCCTCATATCCAAGAGACCCAGTACTTC. Filled out from reference TRBV7-8 and TRBJ2-5, the complete variable domain reads GAGVSQSPRYKVAKRGQDVALRCDPISGHVSLFWYQQALGQGPEFLTYFQNEAQLDKSGLPSDRFFAERPEGSVSTLKIQRTQQEDSAVYLCASSHLAGGPHIQETQYFGPGTRLLVL.

The chain couples TRBV6-1 to TRBJ2-7; TRBD1 matches at 9 bases. CDR1 MNHNS and CDR2 SASEGT come from the germline V gene. V gave up 4 bases and J gave up 2 bases; unmatched junction bases: 6. The CDR3 runs 15 residues. The CDR3 DNA is TGTGCCAGCAGTGCGTCGGGACAGGGTCCCTACGAGCAGTACTTC. This codes for CASSASGQGPYEQYF.

This chain joins TRBV28 and TRBJ2-5, with D perhaps assigned TRBD1 or TRBD2 (6 bases each). CDR3 size: 15 residues. CDR1 is MDHEN and CDR2 is SYDVKM in the germline V gene. V was trimmed by 5 bases and J by 2 bases, leaving 15 bases between them. The CDR3 bases are TGTGCCAGCAGTACAACCACAGGGAGGCAAGAGACCCAGTACTTC. Protein product: CASSTTTGRQETQYF.

The chain couples TRBV28 to TRBJ2-5; 9 nucleotides line up with TRBD1. The CDR3 consists of 16 residues. Losses at the gene ends were 5 bases for V and 4 bases for J; bases not matched to a gene: 11. Germline V gives CDR1 MDHEN, CDR2 SYDVKM. The CDR3 region is CASSTFRDREGETQYF. The CDR3 DNA reads as TGTGCCAGCAGTACCTTCCGGGACAGGGAAGGAGAGACCCAGTACTTC. Drawing the rest from reference TRBV28 and TRBJ2-5, the complete variable domain is DVKVTQSSRYLVKRTGEKVFLECVQDMDHENMFWYRQDPGLGLRLIYFSYDVKMKEKGDIPEGYSVSREKKERFSLILESASTNQTSMYLCASSTFRDREGETQYFGPGTRLLVL.

This clone was counted a single time. The chain links TRBV11-2 to TRBJ2-7; 8 bases are shared with TRBD1. This CDR3 contains 16 residues. Germline V gene sequence: CDR1 SGHAT, CDR2 FQNNGV. V dropped 0 bases and J dropped 3; count of bases not matched to a gene: 7. Written as DNA, the CDR3 is TGTGCCAGCAGCTTAGAGGGGACAGGCTCCTACTACGAGCAGTACTTC. Amino acid sequence: CASSLEGTGSYYEQYF. Supplemented by reference TRBV11-2 and TRBJ2-7, the full variable domain reads EAGVAQSPRYKIIEKRQSVAFWCNPISGHATLYWYQQILGQGPKLLIQFQNNGVVDDSQLPKDRFSAERLKGVDSTLKIQPAKLEDSAVYLCASSLEGTGSYYEQYFGPGTRLTVT.

About this clone: Other DNA sequences within the sample encode an identical CDR3. The chain recombines TRBV4-1 with TRBJ2-7, with D perhaps TRBD1 (5 bases). CDR1 MGHRA and CDR2 YSYEKL come from the germline V gene. The length of the CDR3 is 14 residues. V was shortened by 0 bases and J by 2 bases, with 8 bases between the two germline ends. CDR3 region: CASSQDLGAYEQYF. The CDR3 DNA follows: TGCGCCAGCAGCCAAGACCTAGGGGCCTACGAGCAGTACTTC.

The V call is TRBV7-9, the J call TRBJ2-1; 8 bases map to TRBD2. This CDR3 comprises 16 residues. CDR1 and CDR2 (germline): SEHNR, FQNEAQ (reference sequence). J gave up 4 bases and V 0 bases, and 5 bases lay outside the gene matches. CDR3 nucleotides: TGTGCCAGCAGCTTAGCGTCACCTAGCGGGTACAATGAGCAGTTCTTC. This codes for CASSLASPSGYNEQFF. The full variable domain, rest sourced from reference TRBV7-9 and TRBJ2-1, is DTGVSQNPRHKITKRGQNVTFRCDPISEHNRLYWYRQTLGQGPEFLTYFQNEAQLEKSRLLSDRFSAERPKGSFSTLEIQRTEQGDSAMYLCASSLASPSGYNEQFFGPGTRLTVL.

This clone was observed once. J is TRBJ1-1 and V is TRBV5-6; 11 bases agree with TRBD1. CDR1 is SGHDT and CDR2 is YYEEEE in the germline V gene. This CDR3 is 16 amino acids long. The V and J ends lost 1 base and 1 base, in that order; junction bases with no gene match: 3. This CDR3 is CASSLWDRGANTEAFF. The CDR3, as DNA: TGTGCCAGCAGCTTGTGGGACAGGGGGGCGAACACTGAAGCTTTCTTT.

The chain joins TRBV6-5 to TRBJ2-3, with TRBD2 identical over 7 bases. This CDR3 contains 15 residues. V shed 5 bases and J 0 bases; nucleotides not matched to a gene: 5. The germline V gene has CDR1 MNHEY and CDR2 SVGAGI. The CDR3, as DNA: TGTGCCAGCAGTACGGTAGCGGGCAGCACAGATACGCAGTATTTT. Its protein product is CASSTVAGSTDTQYF.

The rearrangement joins TRBV27 to TRBJ1-6, with unresolved D. Trimming cost V 5 bases and J 5 bases, with 10 bases left between them. Germline assignment: CDR1 MNHEY and CDR2 SMNVEV (reference sequence). This CDR3 contains 14 residues. The CDR3 DNA reads TGTGCCAGCAGTCTTGACATCCATAATTCACCCCTCCACTTT. Translating it yields CASSLDIHNSPLHF.

This clone has a handful of counts. V and J are TRBV4-1 and TRBJ1-1; no reliable D call. Germline lookup yields CDR1 MGHRA and CDR2 YSYEKL. Trimming took off 4 bases at V and 5 bases at J, with 11 bases between the two ends. The CDR3 contains 13 residues. CDR3 protein: CASSPTISTEAFF. DNA of the CDR3: TGCGCCAGCAGCCCCACAATCAGTACTGAAGCTTTCTTT.

The chain links TRBV4-1 to TRBJ2-7; D possibly corresponds to TRBD2 (5 bases). The CDR3 totals 14 residues. V shed 3 bases and J shed 2 bases, with 11 bases lying between them. Germline-derived CDR1 and CDR2 are MGHRA and YSYEKL. The CDR3 DNA reads TGCGCCAGCAGCCATAAGGCGGGCCCCTACGAGCAGTACTTC. It translates to CASSHKAGPYEQYF.

This chain connects TRBV6-6 to TRBJ1-4, with D unclear. CDR1 is MNHNY, CDR2 SVGAGI, per germline (reference sequence). Trimming stripped 1 base from V and 8 bases from J, with 11 bases between. This CDR3 contains 14 residues. CDR3 in DNA: TGTGCCAGCAGTTACTGGCCGACCGGAGAAAAACTGTTTTTT. It translates to CASSYWPTGEKLFF.

The rearrangement links TRBV9 to TRBJ2-7; D uncertain. Trimming cost V 4 bases and J 3 bases, with 11 bases left between them. The CDR3 totals 13 residues. Germline V lookup: CDR1 SGDLS, CDR2 YYNGEE. Written as DNA, the CDR3 is TGTGCCAGCAGCCCAAAACTCAGCTACGAGCAGTACTTC. Its protein product is CASSPKLSYEQYF.

The CDR3 sequence is CASSARTASSIYEQYF. CDR3 nucleotides: TGTGCCAGCAGTGCCCGGACAGCTTCCTCTATCTACGAGCAGTACTTC. This chain connects TRBV6-6 to TRBJ2-7, with a weak D call TRBD1 (6 bases). Germline V gene lookup returns CDR1 MNHNY and CDR2 SVGAGI (reference sequence). The V gene lost 5 bases and the J gene lost 3 bases, with 20 bases spanning the gap. There are 16 residues in the CDR3.

The chain links TRBV10-3 to TRBJ2-1; TRBD2 matches at 11 bases. J gave up 0 bases and V 0 bases, and 4 bases lay outside the gene matches. Germline lookup yields CDR1 ENHRY and CDR2 SYGVKD. The CDR3 consists of 18 residues. This CDR3 reads CAISESRLAGSSYNEQFF. The CDR3 DNA reads as TGTGCCATCAGTGAGTCGCGACTAGCGGGGAGCTCCTACAATGAGCAGTTCTTC.

The rearrangement uses TRBV9 and TRBJ2-7; D is ambiguous. CDR3 length equals 14 residues. Germline V gene data show CDR1 as SGDLS and CDR2 as YYNGEE. V gave up 3 bases and J gave up 0 bases, with 10 bases separating them. DNA of the CDR3: TGTGCCAGCAGCGACCACAGCAGCTCCTACGAGCAGTACTTC. Translating it yields CASSDHSSSYEQYF.

The chain links TRBV5-1 to TRBJ2-7; the D is unclear. V was clipped by 4 bases and J by 0 bases, with 14 bases between them. This CDR3 spans 15 amino acids. The germline V gene has CDR1 SGHRS and CDR2 YFSETQ. DNA of the CDR3: TGCGCCAGCAGCGCGGCGGACGGATACTCCTACGAGCAGTACTTC. This translates into CASSAADGYSYEQYF.

The V and J genes are TRBV7-8 and TRBJ2-6; the match to TRBD1 covers 9 bases. Per the germline V gene, CDR1 is SGHVS and CDR2 is FQNEAQ. With 0 bases clipped from V and 3 bases from J, the junction kept 6 bases outside the gene matches. The CDR3 covers 18 residues. CDR3 amino acids: CASSLARTGEDGANVLTF. The CDR3 coding sequence is TGTGCCAGCAGCTTAGCAAGGACAGGGGAGGATGGGGCCAACGTCCTGACTTTC.

Only one count was recorded for this clone. The chain links TRBV7-9 to TRBJ1-4; 7 nucleotides agree with TRBD1. Germline CDR1 and CDR2: SEHNR and FQNEAQ (reference sequence). Germline trimming cut 2 bases from V and 6 bases from J; bases unmatched to any gene: 6. This CDR3 region has 15 residues. CDR3 nucleotide sequence: TGTGCCAGCAGCTTAATAGGGGGCGCGGATGAAAAACTGTTTTTT. Protein product: CASSLIGGADEKLFF.

V and J are TRBV5-6 and TRBJ1-1; D remains ambiguous. Deletions cut 2 bases from V and 7 bases from J, with 12 bases between. Germline V gives CDR1 SGHDT, CDR2 YYEEEE. This CDR3 has 13 residues. This CDR3 reads CASSFLGQREAFF. DNA for the CDR3: TGTGCCAGCAGCTTCCTTGGGCAACGTGAAGCTTTCTTT.

Here the CDR3 reads CASSWTSGGYEQFF. DNA for the CDR3: TGTGCCAGCAGCTGGACTAGCGGGGGGTATGAGCAGTTCTTC. The V gene is TRBV2, the J gene TRBJ2-1; 14 bases map to TRBD2. This CDR3 has 14 amino acids. Germline CDR1 is SNHLY and CDR2 is FYNNEI. Trimming cost V 6 bases and J 8 bases; bases outside gene matches: 3.